This is a list of T cell receptor beta chains from one sample in a study of blood T cell repertoires in COVID-19. Measured with immunoSEQ multiplex PCR; TCRdb has only the in-frame clones, and not every one. The sample consists of fewer than 100,000 clones, more than 75% of them appearing once. Sequenced: peripheral blood. These receptors were obtained from a human donor in a cohort sampled during active COVID-19. Both conserved end residues are part of each CDR3. The D gene is left open where the match is weak. A row's size may be missing; if present it is once, few, many or a size class.

V	J	size	D	DNA	CDR3
TRBV6-1	TRBJ2-2	NA	TRBD2	TGTGCCAGCAGTGAACAAGCGGGAGAAGGCTGGGAGCTGTTTTTT	CASSEQAGEGWELFF
TRBV5-1	TRBJ2-3	NA	TRBD1	TGCGCCAGCAGCTACGGACAGGGGCCAGATACGCAGTATTTT	CASSYGQGPDTQYF
TRBV6-4	TRBJ2-3	NA	NA	TGTGCCAGCAGGAGCCAGGGGTTTGGAACAGATACGCAGTATTTT	CASRSQGFGTDTQYF
TRBV5-1	TRBJ2-5	NA	TRBD1	TGCGCCAGCAGCACTAGGGACAGGCAAGAGACCCAGTACTTC	CASSTRDRQETQYF
TRBV2	TRBJ2-7	NA	TRBD1	TGTGCCAGCAGCGCACAGGGGGTTGTGTACGAGCAGTACTTC	CASSAQGVVYEQYF
TRBV6-5	TRBJ1-1	NA	NA	TGTGCTAGCAGTTCACCTTGGGGGGGGGCAAGCACTGAAGCTTTCTTT	CASSSPWGGASTEAFF
TRBV30	TRBJ1-1	NA	NA	TGTGCCTGGAGTGTTAGCGGGGGCAAGAAAGCTTTCTTT	CAWSVSGGKKAFF
TRBV5-1	TRBJ2-3	NA	TRBD1	TGCGCCAGCAGCTTGGACAGGGGCATAGATACGCAGTATTTT	CASSLDRGIDTQYF
TRBV7-9	TRBJ1-3	NA	NA	TGTGCCAGCAGCTTAGTATCTGGAAACACCATATATTTT	CASSLVSGNTIYF
TRBV11-2	TRBJ2-2	NA	TRBD2	TGTGCCAGCTCCCGGGGGGGCCGGGACACCGGGGAGCTGTTTTTT	CASSRGGRDTGELFF
TRBV10-3	TRBJ1-2	NA	NA	TGTGCCATCACAAGGGACACCAACTATGGCTACACCTTC	CAITRDTNYGYTF
TRBV5-6	TRBJ2-2	NA	NA	TGTGCCAGCAGCTTGGGCTACCCAACCGGGGAGCTGTTTTTT	CASSLGYPTGELFF
TRBV11-1	TRBJ2-1	NA	TRBD2	TGTGCCAGCAGCCGCCGCCGGGACTATCCCCACAATGAGCAGTTCTTC	CASSRRRDYPHNEQFF
TRBV14	TRBJ2-7	NA	TRBD2	TGTGCCAGCAGCCAAACCGGGACTAGCGGTAGGCAGTACTTC	CASSQTGTSGRQYF
TRBV5-8	TRBJ1-3	NA	NA	TGTGCCAGCAGCTTGAGGCGGAACTCTGGAAACACCATATATTTT	CASSLRRNSGNTIYF
TRBV5-4	TRBJ1-2	NA	NA	TGTGCCAGCAGCTTGTCCCAGGCCGAAAGCTATGGCTACACCTTC	CASSLSQAESYGYTF
TRBV4-3	TRBJ2-1	NA	NA	TGCGCCAGCAGCCAAGGGACAGCCACCTACAATGAGCAGTTCTTC	CASSQGTATYNEQFF
TRBV19	TRBJ1-1	NA	TRBD1	TGTGCCAGTAGTATAGAGGACAGGCTGGGCACTGAAGCTTTCTTT	CASSIEDRLGTEAFF
TRBV18	TRBJ2-2	once	TRBD1	TGTGCCAGCTCACCATCCGGGACAGGGGTGTCCGGGGAGCTGTTTTTT	CASSPSGTGVSGELFF
TRBV6-5	TRBJ1-4	NA	NA	TGTGCCAGCAGTTACCAGGACGGGGGTACAGAAAAACTGTTTTTT	CASSYQDGGTEKLFF
TRBV29-1	TRBJ2-5	NA	TRBD1	TGCAGCGTTGAAGATCCAAAGACAGGGCCCCCAGAGACCCAGTACTTC	CSVEDPKTGPPETQYF
TRBV5-1	TRBJ2-7	NA	NA	TGCGCCAGCAGCTTGGATCAGGGGCTGGACGGTGCCGAGCAGTACTTC	CASSLDQGLDGAEQYF
TRBV19	TRBJ1-5	NA	NA	TGTGCCAGTAGTATAGAGAGTTATAGCAATCAGCCCCAGCATTTT	CASSIESYSNQPQHF
TRBV5-8	TRBJ2-5	NA	NA	TGTGCCAGCAGCCGACAGCTCGAGATGACCCAGTACTTC	CASSRQLEMTQYF
TRBV9	TRBJ2-2	NA	NA	TGTGCCAGCAGCGTAAGGGGGAGAGAGGCCGGGGAGCTGTTTTTT	CASSVRGREAGELFF
TRBV27	TRBJ1-2	few	NA	TGTGCCAGCAGACCCCGCAGGGGTAATAACTATGGCTACACCTTC	CASRPRRGNNYGYTF
TRBV7-7	TRBJ2-3	NA	NA	TGTGCTAGCAGCCGTAGCGAGAGCACAGATACGCAGTATTTT	CASSRSESTDTQYF
TRBV5-4	TRBJ2-1	NA	TRBD2	TGTGCCAGCAGCTCCCAACTAGCGGGACTGGACAATGAGCAGTTCTTC	CASSSQLAGLDNEQFF
TRBV6-5	TRBJ1-1	NA	NA	TGTGCCAGCAGTAATCAGAACCAAGCTTTCTTT	CASSNQNQAFF
TRBV2	TRBJ2-7	NA	TRBD2	TGTGCCAGCAATCCTACCTTAGCGGGATCCGTCTCCTACGAGCAGTACTTC	CASNPTLAGSVSYEQYF
TRBV9	TRBJ2-1	NA	TRBD2	TGTGCCAGCAGCGTCACGACTAGCGGGCTTTACAATGAGCAGTTCTTC	CASSVTTSGLYNEQFF
TRBV7-8	TRBJ2-4	NA	NA	TGTGCCAGCAGCTTAGCGGGGTGGGGAGACATTCAGTACTTC	CASSLAGWGDIQYF
TRBV7-9	TRBJ2-3	NA	NA	TGTGCCAGCAGCCCCCTGGGTAGCGGTATCACAGATACGCAGTATTTT	CASSPLGSGITDTQYF